A single sample is the source of the 15 T cell receptor beta chains below, sequenced in a study of cytomegalovirus exposure and HLA in healthy donors. Primers included in the PCR were 60 Vbeta and 13 Jbeta primers. This table comes from immunoSEQ multiplex PCR, and its TCRdb copy is limited to in-frame clones, with some not included. In the table there are tens of thousands of clones, 78% of which are singletons. Material for sequencing was PBMCs. The receptor set was obtained from a male donor in good health and CMV-seropositive.

This clone is classed as medium-sized. V is TRBV4-3 and J is TRBJ1-3, with D maybe TRBD1 (6 bases). The V and J ends lost 0 bases and 4 bases respectively, with 13 bases between them. The CDR3 totals 16 residues. The germline CDR1 and CDR2 sequences are LGHNA and YSLEER. The CDR3 region has the DNA TGCGCCAGCAGCCAAGACACAGGGTTTGTCGGAAACACCATATATTTT. Its protein is CASSQDTGFVGNTIYF.

This clone was seen only once. J is TRBJ1-1 and V is TRBV5-1; D remains ambiguous. The ends were cut back, 1 base at V and 2 bases at J, with 9 bases in the middle. This CDR3 spans 14 amino acids. Germline CDR1 is SGHRS and CDR2 is YFSETQ. CDR3 protein: CASSLWPLNTEAFF. CDR3 coding DNA: TGCGCCAGCAGCTTGTGGCCGCTTAACACTGAAGCTTTCTTT.

This clone has only a few counts. The V call is TRBV7-6, the J call TRBJ2-1, with D maybe TRBD2 (6 bases). The ends were cut back, 5 bases at V and 1 base at J, with 15 bases in the middle. CDR3 length: 16 residues. The germline V gene has CDR1 SGHVS and CDR2 FNYEAQ. CDR3 bases: TGTGCCAGCAGCCCCGCGGGGACCCTATCCTACAATGAGCAGTTCTTC. It codes for CASSPAGTLSYNEQFF.

The rearrangement joins TRBV28 to TRBJ2-3; 7 nucleotides line up with TRBD1. CDR1 is MDHEN and CDR2 is SYDVKM in the germline V gene. The V segment lost 3 bases and the J segment 4 bases; nucleotides outside the gene matches: 10. The CDR3 length is 16 residues. The CDR3 nucleotides are TGTGCCAGCAGTTTGACCGGGACAGTAGTTCCAGATACGCAGTATTTT. Translation: CASSLTGTVVPDTQYF.

The rearrangement joins TRBV7-9 to TRBJ2-6; D possibly corresponds to TRBD1 (6 bases). V gave up 2 bases and J gave up 3 bases, with 20 bases separating them. Germline V gives CDR1 SEHNR, CDR2 FQNEAQ (reference sequence). The CDR3 is 19 amino acids. The CDR3 region is CASSLTAGQNYFGANVLTF. The CDR3 DNA reads TGTGCCAGCAGCTTAACGGCAGGACAGAACTATTTTGGGGCCAACGTCCTGACTTTC.

This clone was seen only a few times. The genes are TRBV21-1 and TRBJ1-1; the table names TRBD1, a call not compared with the DNA. TRBV21-1 is recorded as a pseudogene. The CDR3 consists of 17 residues. CDR3 residues: CASTIPLTGQPNTEAFF. DNA of the CDR3: TGTGCCAGCACTATTCCACTTACGGGACAGCCGAACACTGAAGCTTTCTTT.

This rearrangement joins TRBV6-4 to TRBJ2-1; tentative D call: TRBD2 (6 bases). Deletions cut 2 bases from V and 4 bases from J, with 12 bases between. The CDR3 totals 15 residues. The germline V gene has CDR1 MRHNA and CDR2 SNTAGT. CDR3 sequence reads: CASSDTGVSYNEQFF. DNA of the CDR3: TGTGCCAGCAGTGACACGGGAGTGTCATACAATGAGCAGTTCTTC.

This chain joins TRBV19 and TRBJ2-1; 12 positions match TRBD2. Germline values: CDR1 LNHDA, CDR2 SQIVND (reference sequence). V dropped 8 bases and J dropped 3; count of bases not matched to a gene: 2. The CDR3 has 14 residues. The CDR3: CASSGLAGYNEQFF. In DNA, the CDR3 is TGTGCCAGTTCGGGACTAGCGGGCTACAATGAGCAGTTCTTC.

The V and J genes are TRBV21-1 and TRBJ1-1. TRBV21-1 is shown as a pseudogene. This CDR3 is 17 amino acids long. CDR3 nucleotides: TGTGCCAGCAGCAAAGGGATGTTGGGGGGTTTAGGCACTGAAGCTTTCTTT. This sequence encodes CASSKGMLGGLGTEAFF.

V is TRBV5-6 and J is TRBJ2-5; D is possibly TRBD1 (7 bases). The closer fit of TRBJ2-7 to the DNA end suggests the J call may be wrong. Germline lookup yields CDR1 SGHDT and CDR2 YYEEEE. This CDR3 is built from 15 residues. The CDR3 DNA sequence: TGTGCCAGCAGCTTGGTCCCAGGGGGGTCCTACGAGCAGTACTTC. This gives the protein CASSLVPGGSYEQYF.

This clone was counted between two and nine times. J is TRBJ1-2 and V is TRBV7-9, with a weak D call TRBD1 (6 bases). Germline values: CDR1 SEHNR, CDR2 FQNEAQ (reference sequence). The CDR3 is 15 residues long. V dropped 2 bases and J dropped 4 bases, with 14 bases sitting between them. Here the CDR3 reads CASSLLPGDTYGYTF. As DNA, the CDR3 is TGTGCCAGCAGCTTACTGCCAGGGGATACCTATGGCTACACCTTC.

This chain joins TRBV5-1 and TRBJ2-3; no clear D. CDR1 is SGHRS and CDR2 is YFSETQ in the germline V gene. V was shortened by 3 bases and J by 4 bases, with 6 bases between the two germline ends. The CDR3 is made up of 12 amino acids. The CDR3 DNA reads TGCGCCAGCAGCTCCCCCTCAGATACGCAGTATTTT. This translates into CASSSPSDTQYF. Full variable domain (outside the CDR3, taken from reference TRBV5-1 and TRBJ2-3): KAGVTQTPRYLIKTRGQQVTLSCSPISGHRSVSWYQQTPGQGLQFLFEYFSETQRNKGNFPGRFSGRQFSNSRSEMNVSTLELGDSALYLCASSSPSDTQYFGPGTRLTVL.

V is TRBV7-8 and J is TRBJ2-5, with TRBD1 as a possible D gene (5 bases). Per germline, CDR1 SGHVS and CDR2 FQNEAQ. The CDR3 has 15 amino acids. The germline V and J ends were trimmed by 5 bases and 1 base, with 14 bases remaining between them. In nucleotides, the CDR3 is TGTGCCAGCAGCACTCCCTGGGGCGGCCAAGAGACCCAGTACTTC. Its protein is CASSTPWGGQETQYF.

The rearrangement uses TRBV27 and TRBJ2-7; 8 nucleotides line up with TRBD1. This CDR3 is built from 13 residues. J was trimmed by 3 bases and V by 6 bases; bases with no gene match: 4. Per germline, CDR1 MNHEY and CDR2 SMNVEV (reference sequence). CDR3 residues: CASRSTGVYEQYF. The CDR3 region has the DNA TGTGCCAGCAGATCGACAGGGGTCTACGAGCAGTACTTC.

The chain is built from TRBV10-3 and TRBJ2-1; no clear D. The V end was cut by 2 bases, the J end by 3 bases, with 5 bases between. The CDR3 runs to 13 residues. Germline V lookup: CDR1 ENHRY, CDR2 SYGVKD. In nucleotides, the CDR3 is TGTGCCATCAGTGAGCGCGACTACAATGAGCAGTTCTTC. Protein sequence: CAISERDYNEQFF.